Below are 9 T cell receptor beta chains sequenced from a single sample in a study of cytomegalovirus exposure and HLA in healthy donors. Both 60 Vbeta primers and 13 Jbeta primers went into the PCR. Generated by immunoSEQ multiplex PCR, the TCRdb table keeps only in-frame clones and is missing some. This sample carries more than 150,000 clones, over 80% of them seen once, and the ten largest clones take 1.3% to 1.5%. The source material was PBMCs. The receptors were sampled from a girl aged 5 to 17 in good health and CMV-seropositive.

This chain uses TRBV6-1 with TRBJ1-2, with TRBD1 identical over 8 bases. V lost 6 bases and J lost 4; bases outside the gene matches: 7. The CDR3 sequence is 14 residues long. Germline V gives CDR1 MNHNS, CDR2 SASEGT. The CDR3 is CASRGTGSGYGYTF. DNA of the CDR3: TGTGCCAGCAGGGGGACAGGCTCCGGCTATGGCTACACCTTC.

This rearrangement joins TRBV2 to TRBJ1-1; 8 positions match TRBD1. The CDR3 has 14 amino acids. Trimming cost V 5 bases and J 9 bases; bases outside gene matches: 11. CDR1 SNHLY and CDR2 FYNNEI come from the germline V gene. The CDR3 spells CASSPNTGQVKAFF. The CDR3 DNA sequence: TGTGCCAGCAGTCCTAATACGGGACAGGTCAAAGCTTTCTTT. The full variable domain, rest sourced from reference TRBV2 and TRBJ1-1, is EPEVTQTPSHQVTQMGQEVILRCVPISNHLYFYWYRQILGQKVEFLVSFYNNEISEKSEIFDDQFSVERPDGSNFTLKIRSTKLEDSAMYFCASSPNTGQVKAFFGQGTRLTVV.

The chain recombines TRBV5-7 with TRBJ2-2, with 7 bases matching TRBD2. TRBV5-7 is placed among ORFs of uncertain function. Trimming at V came to 4 bases and at J to 6 bases, leaving 18 bases not matched to a gene. The CDR3 runs 18 residues. For the CDR3, the DNA is TGTGCCAGCAGCCCACCTCCGCGGGAGAGGACGCCCGCCGGGGAGCTGTTTTTT. It yields the protein CASSPPPRERTPAGELFF.

The chain is built from TRBV10-3 and TRBJ2-7; 7 bases match TRBD2. V was clipped by 11 bases and J by 5 bases; unmatched bases: 3. The CDR3 extends over 10 amino acids. Per the germline V gene, CDR1 is ENHRY and CDR2 is SYGVKD. Here the CDR3 DNA reads TGTGCCGTCGGACTAGACGAGCAGTACTTC. Amino acid sequence: CAVGLDEQYF.

The chain links TRBV7-8 to TRBJ1-2; D is perhaps TRBD1 (5 bases). The CDR3 is 11 amino acids. The V end was cut by 5 bases, the J end by 7 bases, with 8 bases between. Germline V gene sequence: CDR1 SGHVS, CDR2 FQNEAQ. For the CDR3, the DNA is TGTGCCAGCAGCACCCAGGGTGGCTACACCTTC. Its protein product is CASSTQGGYTF.

In its sample, this clone was seen once. The V call is TRBV28, the J call TRBJ2-7; 8 bases map to TRBD1. V trimming: 9 bases; J trimming: 3 bases; junction bases outside the gene matches: 7. CDR1 is MDHEN and CDR2 is SYDVKM in the germline V gene. The CDR3 sequence is 13 residues long. CDR3 coding DNA: TGTGCCAGTCACCGGGACAGGCGCTACGAGCAGTACTTC. Translating gives CASHRDRRYEQYF.

The rearrangement links TRBV30 to TRBJ2-1; weak D call: TRBD1 (5 bases). Trimming shortened V by 0 bases and J by 9 bases, and 12 bases separated the two germline ends. Germline lookup yields CDR1 GTSNPN and CDR2 SVGIG (reference sequence). The CDR3 has 13 residues. The CDR3 nucleotides read TGTGCCTGGAGTGTACCCCAGGGTCGTGAGCAGTTCTTC. Its protein product is CAWSVPQGREQFF. The whole variable domain, remainder taken from reference TRBV30 and TRBJ2-1, is SQTIHQWPATLVQPVGSPLSLECTVEGTSNPNLYWYRQAAGRGLQLLFYSVGIGQISSEVPQNLSASRPQDRQFILSSKKLLLSDSGFYLCAWSVPQGREQFFGPGTRLTVL.

The V and J genes are TRBV5-6 and TRBJ2-1; 7 bases align to TRBD2. The CDR3 loop spans 11 amino acids. The germline CDR1 and CDR2 sequences are SGHDT and YYEEEE. The V and J ends lost 6 bases and 10 bases, in that order; junction bases with no gene match: 4. The CDR3 coding sequence is TGTGCCAGCAAACTAGCGTACGAGCAGTTCTTC. Its translation is CASKLAYEQFF.

The chain couples TRBV10-2 to TRBJ1-1; TRBD1 might be the D (6 bases). Germline V CDR1 and CDR2: WSHSY, SAAADI. The ends were cut back, 3 bases at V and 3 bases at J, with 11 bases in the middle. The CDR3 is 14 residues long. CDR3 nucleotide sequence: TGCGCCAGCAGTGATGGGGGCTACGACACTGAAGCTTTCTTT. Its protein product is CASSDGGYDTEAFF.